A single sample gave rise to the 25 T cell receptor beta chains below, sequenced in a study of T cells in Graves' hyperthyroidism and ophthalmopathy. TCR beta CDR3 sequences were amplified from RNA transcripts. With the HTBI primer set, the TCR CDR3 went through a first round of RT-PCR. MiXCR, run by TCRdb on the multiplex PCR reads, gives a single entry per CDR3 protein. This sample carries more than 550,000 distinct CDR3 sequences, roughly a sixth of them seen once, and the ten largest clones take about a sixth. The sequenced material came from blood. The origin of the receptors is a woman in her 50s with Graves' hyperthyroidism that later progressed to Graves' ophthalmopathy.

The V call is TRBV20-1, the J call TRBJ1-2; 8 positions agree with TRBD1. V was pared by 5 bases and J by 3 bases, with 8 bases of the junction left unmatched. The CDR3 covers 14 residues. Germline V gene data show CDR1 as DFQATT and CDR2 as SNEGSKA (reference sequence). CDR3 amino acids: CSAEGGRGHYGYTF. The CDR3 DNA follows: TGCAGTGCTGAGGGGGGCAGGGGGCACTATGGCTACACCTTC.

This clonotype was detected many times. The V and J genes are TRBV12-3 or TRBV12-4 and TRBJ1-4; 8 nucleotides line up with TRBD1. This CDR3 is 13 amino acids long. V lost 11 bases to trimming and J lost 4 bases; unmatched junction nucleotides: 6. CDR3 in DNA: TGTGCCGTACACAGGGGGAGTAATGAAAAACTGTTTTTT. It specifies CAVHRGSNEKLFF.

There are many counts of this clonotype. The chain recombines TRBV11-2 with TRBJ2-1; TRBD2 matches 9 bases. The CDR3 is made up of 16 amino acids. Trimming cost V 5 bases and J 0 bases; bases outside gene matches: 5. The germline gives CDR1 SGHAT, CDR2 FQNNGV. The chain's CDR3 is CASSRLAEGSYNEQFF. Here the CDR3 DNA reads TGTGCCAGCAGCCGACTAGCGGAAGGCTCCTACAATGAGCAGTTCTTC.

This clonotype was seen repeatedly, ten times or more. The chain has TRBV29-1 and TRBJ1-1; no definite D call. The V end was cut by 4 bases, the J end by 5 bases, with 8 bases between. Germline CDR1 SQVTM, CDR2 ANQGSEA. CDR3 size: 11 residues. The CDR3 sequence is CSVGSRTEAFF. The CDR3 nucleotides read TGCAGCGTTGGTAGTCGGACTGAAGCTTTCTTT.

This clonotype appeared many times. CDR3 in amino acids: CASSPMGSTYEQYF. The CDR3, as DNA: TGTGCCAGCAGCCCCATGGGGAGTACCTACGAGCAGTACTTC. The chain joins TRBV27 to TRBJ2-7, with D maybe TRBD2 (5 bases). The CDR3 contains 14 residues. From germline, CDR1 is MNHEY and CDR2 SMNVEV (reference sequence). V lost 6 bases and J lost 2, with 14 bases in between.

This clonotype was counted a few times. The rearrangement joins TRBV13 to TRBJ2-6; 8 bases fit TRBD1. Germline CDR1 PRHDT, CDR2 FYEKMQ (reference sequence). There are 17 residues in the CDR3. J was trimmed by 0 bases and V by 5 bases; bases with no gene match: 6. The chain's CDR3 is CASSKRDRNSGANVLTF. As DNA, the CDR3 is TGTGCCAGCAGCAAACGGGACAGGAACTCTGGGGCCAACGTCCTGACTTTC.

This clonotype was seen ten or more times. The chain joins TRBV27 to TRBJ2-1; D possibly matches TRBD1 or TRBD2 (6 bases each). Deletions cut 6 bases from V and 7 bases from J, with 13 bases between. The CDR3 extends over 13 amino acids. CDR1 is MNHEY, CDR2 SMNVEV, per germline (reference sequence). The CDR3 region has the DNA TGTGCCAGCAGCGGGGGCATAGGTAATGAGCAGTTCTTC. This sequence encodes CASSGGIGNEQFF.

V and J are TRBV4-1 and TRBJ2-1; D is uncertain. CDR1 and CDR2 (germline): MGHRA, YSYEKL. The CDR3 loop spans 15 amino acids. V lost 4 bases to trimming and J lost 0 bases, with 10 bases between them. CDR3 DNA sequence: TGCGCCAGCAGCCCACAATCATACTCCTACAATGAGCAGTTCTTC. It yields the protein CASSPQSYSYNEQFF.

In this sample, this clonotype turned up many times. V usage is TRBV7-9 and J usage is TRBJ1-4; no firm D call. The germline gives CDR1 SEHNR, CDR2 FQNEAQ (reference sequence). CDR3 length equals 16 residues. The germline V and J ends were trimmed by 5 bases and 4 bases, with 17 bases remaining between them. The CDR3 is CASSHGAREYNEKLFF. DNA for the CDR3: TGTGCCAGCAGCCATGGAGCCCGGGAGTATAATGAAAAACTGTTTTTT.

This clonotype was observed a few times. The rearrangement links TRBV6-1 to TRBJ2-3; 8 bases fit TRBD2. The CDR3 length is 14 residues. Germline-derived CDR1 and CDR2 are MNHNS and SASEGT. Unmatched junction bases numbered 7, after V lost 6 bases and J lost 5 bases. The CDR3 sequence is CASRAGGWVDTQYF. The DNA of the CDR3 is TGTGCCAGCAGGGCGGGGGGATGGGTAGATACGCAGTATTTT.

This clonotype occurred many times. V is TRBV3-1 and J is TRBJ1-5, with TRBD1 matching over 9 bases. Germline CDR1 LGHDT, CDR2 YNNKEL (reference sequence). Trimming removed 1 base from V and 11 bases from J; junction bases left unmatched: 9. The CDR3 is 15 amino acids. CDR3 amino acids: CASSQASGTGYSQHF. DNA for the CDR3: TGTGCCAGCAGCCAAGCATCCGGGACAGGGTATTCCCAGCATTTT.

The V call is TRBV7-6, the J call TRBJ2-1, with D unclear. Germline V gene data show CDR1 as SGHVS and CDR2 as FNYEAQ. CDR3 size: 15 residues. V was pared by 0 bases and J by 8 bases, with 14 bases between. The CDR3 nucleotides read TGTGCCAGCAGCTTAGCGACTCGACTTCTGGATGAGCAGTTCTTC. Encoded protein: CASSLATRLLDEQFF.

This clonotype has only a few counts. The chain uses TRBV2 and TRBJ2-3; 9 positions agree with TRBD1. J gave up 0 bases and V 8 bases, and 6 bases lay outside the gene matches. CDR1 and CDR2 from the germline V gene are SNHLY and FYNNEI. This CDR3 contains 15 residues. The CDR3 reads CASGGQGFSTDTQYF. CDR3 in DNA: TGTGCCAGCGGAGGACAGGGGTTTAGCACAGATACGCAGTATTTT.

This clonotype turned up a few times. The rearrangement uses TRBV2 and TRBJ1-5; no definite D call. Trimming cost V 3 bases and J 0 bases, with 9 bases left between them. The CDR3 has 15 amino acids. Germline CDR1 reads SNHLY; CDR2 reads FYNNEI. CDR3 residues: CASSEVILSNQPQHF. CDR3 nucleotide sequence: TGTGCCAGCAGTGAGGTTATCCTTAGCAATCAGCCCCAGCATTTT.

The V gene is TRBV15, the J gene TRBJ2-5; perhaps TRBD2 as D (6 bases). CDR3 length: 14 amino acids. Germline V gene sequence: CDR1 LNHNV, CDR2 YYDKDF (reference sequence). V was clipped by 3 bases and J by 2 bases, with 10 bases between them. As DNA, the CDR3 is TGTGCCACCAGCAGGCGGCGGGAACAAGAGACCCAGTACTTC. Translation gives CATSRRREQETQYF.

This clonotype was counted ten times or more. The rearrangement joins TRBV4-2 to TRBJ1-1; TRBD1 agrees at 9 bases. J was trimmed by 3 bases and V by 1 base; bases with no gene match: 3. Germline V gene sequence: CDR1 LGHNA, CDR2 YNFKEQ. This CDR3 comprises 15 residues. CDR3 sequence reads: CASSQVGQGDTEAFF. The CDR3 region has the DNA TGTGCCAGCAGCCAAGTGGGACAGGGAGACACTGAAGCTTTCTTT.

Regarding this clonotype: A much bigger clone sits one base away, suggesting this may be a read error. The V gene is TRBV12-3 or TRBV12-4, the J gene TRBJ2-1; 9 positions match TRBD2. The CDR3 is 15 amino acids. The chain's CDR3 is CASTSLAGRYNEQSF. The CDR3, as DNA: TGTGCCAGCACTTCCCTAGCGGGGAGGTACAATGAGCAGTCCTTC.

This clonotype appeared a few times. The rearrangement uses TRBV5-6 and TRBJ2-1; D assignment may be TRBD1 or TRBD2 (5 bases each). The CDR3 runs to 15 residues. Germline V gene lookup returns CDR1 SGHDT and CDR2 YYEEEE. Trimming left V 4 bases short and J 6 bases short, with 17 bases between. The chain's CDR3 is CASSTWDEWANEQFF. The CDR3 DNA reads TGTGCCAGCAGCACGTGGGACGAATGGGCCAATGAGCAGTTCTTC.

This sequence joins TRBV12-3 or TRBV12-4 and TRBJ2-4; either TRBD1 or TRBD2 may supply D (6 bases each). This CDR3 has 15 amino acids. V was clipped by 1 base and J by 1 base, with 8 bases between them. This CDR3 is CASSLGGAAKNIQYF. The DNA of the CDR3 is TGTGCCAGCAGTTTAGGGGGGGCGGCCAAAAACATTCAGTACTTC.

This clonotype was seen at least ten times. The chain carries TRBV12-3 or TRBV12-4 and TRBJ2-3; TRBD2 matches 7 bases. The junction had 5 bases not matched to a gene; V was cut back by 6 bases and J by 8 bases. The CDR3 has 12 amino acids. The CDR3 sequence: CASRASGVTQYF. CDR3 sequence (DNA): TGTGCCAGCAGGGCAAGCGGGGTTACGCAGTATTTT.

This clonotype was observed at least ten times. V gene TRBV20-1 combines with J gene TRBJ1-1; 8 bases map to TRBD1. V dropped 6 bases and J dropped 4; count of bases not matched to a gene: 10. Germline V gene lookup returns CDR1 DFQATT and CDR2 SNEGSKA (reference sequence). The CDR3 consists of 14 residues. This chain's CDR3 is CSAPGQGWSTEAFF. The DNA of the CDR3 is TGCAGTGCCCCAGGACAGGGTTGGAGCACTGAAGCTTTCTTT.

This clonotype has at least ten counts. The chain recombines TRBV11-2 with TRBJ2-7; 8 bases line up with TRBD1. The V gene's germline CDR1 is SGHAT and CDR2 FQNNGV. V lost 5 bases and J lost 5; bases outside the gene matches: 8. This CDR3 is 14 amino acids long. The CDR3 loop reads CASSPQTGVNEQYF. The DNA of the CDR3 is TGTGCCAGCAGCCCCCAGACAGGGGTCAACGAGCAGTACTTC. Full variable domain (rest looked up from reference TRBV11-2 and TRBJ2-7): EAGVAQSPRYKIIEKRQSVAFWCNPISGHATLYWYQQILGQGPKLLIQFQNNGVVDDSQLPKDRFSAERLKGVDSTLKIQPAKLEDSAVYLCASSPQTGVNEQYFGPGTRLTVT.

This clonotype was seen a handful of times. V usage is TRBV14 and J usage is TRBJ2-4; 9 nucleotides agree with TRBD1. CDR1 SGHDN and CDR2 FVKESK come from the germline V gene. There are 16 residues in the CDR3. V lost 4 bases and J lost 2; bases outside the gene matches: 6. This CDR3 is CASSPWGQGSKNIQYF. The CDR3 region has the DNA TGTGCCAGCAGCCCGTGGGGACAGGGATCCAAAAACATTCAGTACTTC. The variable domain in full, completed from reference TRBV14 and TRBJ2-4, reads EAGVTQFPSHSVIEKGQTVTLRCDPISGHDNLYWYRRVMGKEIKFLLHFVKESKQDESGMPNNRFLAERTGGTYSTLKVQPAELEDSGVYFCASSPWGQGSKNIQYFGAGTRLSVL.

This clonotype was observed at least ten times. The chain couples TRBV6-6 to TRBJ2-7; TRBD2 aligns across 8 bases. This CDR3 contains 14 residues. Trimming at V came to 2 bases and at J to 5 bases, leaving 5 bases not matched to a gene. Germline V gives CDR1 MNHNY, CDR2 SVGAGI (reference sequence). The CDR3 region is CASSYAGTRNEQYF. DNA of the CDR3: TGTGCCAGCAGTTACGCCGGGACTAGAAACGAGCAGTACTTC.

The rearrangement links TRBV28 to TRBJ2-1, with a possible D match to TRBD2 (9 bases). The germline V and J ends were trimmed by 6 bases and 8 bases, with 23 bases remaining between them. CDR3 length equals 16 residues. Germline CDR1 and CDR2: MDHEN and SYDVKM. CDR3 bases: TGTGCCAGCAGCTTCCCTGGACTAGCGACAGGGGATGAGCAGTTCTTC. Translated: CASSFPGLATGDEQFF.